The 10 T cell receptor beta chains in this list originate from one sample, sequenced in a study of T cell changes during pregnancy in multiple sclerosis. The data were produced by immunoSEQ multiplex PCR, yet TCRdb's version contains in-frame clones alone and is incomplete. In the table there are about 32,000 clones, roughly 90% of which are singletons. The specimen comprised CD8+ T cells from peripheral blood mononuclear cells, sampled in the first trimester of pregnancy. Receptor source: a female donor with multiple sclerosis, enrolled in a pregnancy study.

The chain recombines TRBV7-9 with TRBJ2-3, with a possible D match to TRBD1 (6 bases). Germline V gene data show CDR1 as SEHNR and CDR2 as FQNEAQ (reference sequence). This CDR3 has 14 amino acids. V was shortened by 10 bases and J by 2 bases, with 16 bases between the two germline ends. The CDR3 DNA sequence: TGTGCCAACTCGGACAGTCCCATCACAGATACGCAGTATTTT. It is translated as CANSDSPITDTQYF.

The J gene is TRBJ2-7, the V gene TRBV6-5; perhaps TRBD2 as D (6 bases). This CDR3 is 16 amino acids long. Germline V lookup: CDR1 MNHEY, CDR2 SVGAGI. V was cut by 2 bases and J by 4 bases, with 18 bases left in between. DNA of the CDR3: TGTGCCAGCAGTTACGGTGGGGGAACTAGCAGTTACGAGCAGTACTTC. This translates into CASSYGGGTSSYEQYF.

The chain recombines TRBV2 with TRBJ2-7; 8 nucleotides align to TRBD1. The CDR3 is 17 amino acids. In germline, CDR1 is SNHLY, CDR2 FYNNEI. Losses at the gene ends were 6 bases for V and 1 base for J; bases not matched to a gene: 14. CDR3 nucleotides: TGTGCCAGCAGCGAACAGGGGGTAGAGACACTATCCTACGAGCAGTACTTC. Protein product: CASSEQGVETLSYEQYF.

The J gene is TRBJ1-1, the V gene TRBV7-9; D may be TRBD1 (6 bases). The V gene lost 0 bases and the J gene lost 5 bases, with 19 bases spanning the gap. The length of the CDR3 is 17 residues. The germline CDR1 and CDR2 sequences are SEHNR and FQNEAQ (reference sequence). For the CDR3, the DNA is TGTGCCAGCAGCTTAGCGAGAGGGCCTACAGGGCGAACTGAAGCTTTCTTT. As protein: CASSLARGPTGRTEAFF. The full variable domain, completed using reference TRBV7-9 and TRBJ1-1, is DTGVSQNPRHKITKRGQNVTFRCDPISEHNRLYWYRQTLGQGPEFLTYFQNEAQLEKSRLLSDRFSAERPKGSFSTLEIQRTEQGDSAMYLCASSLARGPTGRTEAFFGQGTRLTVV.

In nucleotides, the CDR3 is TGTGCCAGCAGTTCTTGGAGGGAAGACAATGAGCAGTTCTTC. Residues: CASSSWREDNEQFF. This rearrangement joins TRBV27 to TRBJ2-1; weak D call: TRBD2 (6 bases). Between the trimmed V and J ends, which lost 4 bases and 5 bases, there was a span of 12 bases. Germline V lookup: CDR1 MNHEY, CDR2 SMNVEV (reference sequence). The CDR3 sequence is 14 residues long.

The chain employs TRBV5-5 and TRBJ1-5; D gene uncertain. Germline loops: CDR1 SGHKS, CDR2 YYEKEE (reference sequence). Trimming took off 0 bases at V and 3 bases at J, with 16 bases between the two ends. This CDR3 is 17 amino acids long. The CDR3 protein is CASSLDSIFIDNQPQHF. CDR3 nucleotide sequence: TGTGCCAGCAGCTTGGACTCTATCTTTATTGACAATCAGCCCCAGCATTTT.

The chain has TRBV27 and TRBJ2-7, with 14 bases fitting TRBD2. The CDR3 sequence is 14 residues long. Germline loops: CDR1 MNHEY, CDR2 SMNVEV (reference sequence). V shed 6 bases and J 7 bases; nucleotides not matched to a gene: 5. CDR3 protein: CASSPGTSGSEQYF. DNA for the CDR3: TGTGCCAGCAGCCCGGGGACTAGCGGGAGTGAGCAGTACTTC.

The J gene is TRBJ2-1, the V gene TRBV19; D may be TRBD2 (6 bases). CDR1 and CDR2 (germline): LNHDA, SQIVND (reference sequence). This CDR3 is 17 amino acids long. Trimming pared 0 bases from V and 4 bases from J, leaving 16 bases between. CDR3 protein: CASSIEESGPLYNEQFF. In nucleotides, the CDR3 is TGTGCCAGTAGTATAGAAGAAAGCGGGCCCTTATACAATGAGCAGTTCTTC.

This clone was counted once. The chain is built from TRBV5-6 and TRBJ1-2; no definite D call. Trimming took 0 bases from V and 4 from J, leaving 7 bases between them. Germline-derived CDR1 and CDR2 are SGHDT and YYEEEE. This CDR3 is built from 13 residues. This CDR3 reads CASSLGEGYGYTF. The CDR3 DNA follows: TGTGCCAGCAGCTTGGGAGAGGGCTATGGCTACACCTTC.

About this clone itself: A read error may produce the germline difference seen at one junction end. The chain joins TRBV7-9 to TRBJ2-3; 8 bases match TRBD2. Germline lookup yields CDR1 SEHNR and CDR2 FQNEAQ (reference sequence). CDR3 size: 13 residues. CDR3 DNA sequence: TGTGCCAGCAGCACCCCAAGGGCGGGAGGATTTATATTT. Translating it yields CASSTPRAGGFIF.